Included here is one TCR beta chain sequence, with context. TCR beta chains were sequenced at survey level with immunoSEQ. Libraries were prepared by immunoSEQ multiplex PCR; TCRdb keeps only in-frame clonotypes and omits some of them. The sample includes around 50,000 clones, 80% to 95% of them seen just once. The length of the CDR3 is 15 residues. CDR1 is LGHDT, CDR2 YNNKEL, per germline (reference sequence). Germline trimming cut 4 bases from V and 7 bases from J; bases unmatched to any gene: 5. The sequenced material came from PBMCs. The V call is TRBV3-1 (or the pseudogene TRBV3-2), the J call TRBJ1-5; 12 bases fit TRBD1. The clonotype comes from a man aged 40-55 years with rheumatoid arthritis. The CDR3 is CASSPRDRGPQPQHF. Written as DNA, the CDR3 is TGTGCCAGCAGCCCCCGGGACAGGGGGCCGCAGCCCCAGCATTTT.